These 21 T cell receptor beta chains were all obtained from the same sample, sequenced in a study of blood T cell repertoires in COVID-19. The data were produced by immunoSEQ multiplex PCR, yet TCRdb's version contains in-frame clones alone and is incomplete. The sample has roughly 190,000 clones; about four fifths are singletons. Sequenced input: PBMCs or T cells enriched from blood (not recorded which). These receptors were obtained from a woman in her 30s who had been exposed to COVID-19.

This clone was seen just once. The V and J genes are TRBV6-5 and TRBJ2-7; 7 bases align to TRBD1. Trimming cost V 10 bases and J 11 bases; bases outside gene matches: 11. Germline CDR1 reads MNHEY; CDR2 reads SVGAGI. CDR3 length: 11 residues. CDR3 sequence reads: CATYSPGQEYF. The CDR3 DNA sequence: TGTGCCACCTACTCTCCCGGACAGGAGTACTTC.

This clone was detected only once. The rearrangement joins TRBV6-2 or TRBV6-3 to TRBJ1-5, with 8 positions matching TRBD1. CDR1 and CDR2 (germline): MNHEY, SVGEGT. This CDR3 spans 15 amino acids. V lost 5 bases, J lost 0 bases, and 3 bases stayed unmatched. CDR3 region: CASSDTGGSNQPQHF. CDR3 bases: TGTGCCAGCAGTGATACAGGGGGTAGCAATCAGCCCCAGCATTTT.

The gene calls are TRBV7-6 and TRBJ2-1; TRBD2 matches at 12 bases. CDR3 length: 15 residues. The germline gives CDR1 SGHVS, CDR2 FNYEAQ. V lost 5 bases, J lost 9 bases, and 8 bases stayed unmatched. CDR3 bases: TGTGCCAGCAGCGCTAGCGGGGGGGCTAACGTTGAGCAGTTCTTC. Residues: CASSASGGANVEQFF.

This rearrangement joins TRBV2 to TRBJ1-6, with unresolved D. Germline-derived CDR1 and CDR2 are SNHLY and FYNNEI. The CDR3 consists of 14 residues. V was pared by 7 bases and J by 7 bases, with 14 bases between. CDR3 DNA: TGTGCCAGCACAGGCGCCGGAGGGAATTCACCCCTCCACTTT. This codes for CASTGAGGNSPLHF.

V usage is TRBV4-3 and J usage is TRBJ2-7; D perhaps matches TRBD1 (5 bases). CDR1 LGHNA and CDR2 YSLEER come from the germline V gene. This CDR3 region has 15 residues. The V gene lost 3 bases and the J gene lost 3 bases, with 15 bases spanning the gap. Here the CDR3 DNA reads TGCGCCAGCAGCCAGACCGGGCAGGGTGACTACGAGCAGTACTTC. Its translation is CASSQTGQGDYEQYF.

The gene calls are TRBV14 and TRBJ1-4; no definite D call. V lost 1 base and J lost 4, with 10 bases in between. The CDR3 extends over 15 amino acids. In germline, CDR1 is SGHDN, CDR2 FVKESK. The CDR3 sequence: CASSQVALGNEKLFF. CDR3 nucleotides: TGTGCCAGCAGCCAAGTAGCCCTGGGTAATGAAAAACTGTTTTTT.

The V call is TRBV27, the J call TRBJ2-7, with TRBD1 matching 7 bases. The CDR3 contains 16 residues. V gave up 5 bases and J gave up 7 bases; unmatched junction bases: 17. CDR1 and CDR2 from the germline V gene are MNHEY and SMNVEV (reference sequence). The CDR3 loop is CASSLYGTAPWVEQYF. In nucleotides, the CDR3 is TGTGCCAGCAGTCTGTATGGGACAGCCCCATGGGTGGAGCAGTACTTC.

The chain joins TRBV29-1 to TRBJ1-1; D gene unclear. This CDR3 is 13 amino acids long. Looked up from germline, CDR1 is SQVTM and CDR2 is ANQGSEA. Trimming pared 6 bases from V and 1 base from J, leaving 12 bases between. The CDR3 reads CSVSGQANTEAFF. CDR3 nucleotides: TGCAGCGTGTCCGGTCAGGCGAACACTGAAGCTTTCTTT.

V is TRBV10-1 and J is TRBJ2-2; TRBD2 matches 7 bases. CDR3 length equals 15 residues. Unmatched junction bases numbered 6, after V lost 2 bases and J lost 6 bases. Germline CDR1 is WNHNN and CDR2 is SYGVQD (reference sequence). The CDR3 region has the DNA TGCGCCAGCAGTGAGGTCGGCGGGGGAGCCGGGGAGCTGTTTTTT. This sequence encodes CASSEVGGGAGELFF.

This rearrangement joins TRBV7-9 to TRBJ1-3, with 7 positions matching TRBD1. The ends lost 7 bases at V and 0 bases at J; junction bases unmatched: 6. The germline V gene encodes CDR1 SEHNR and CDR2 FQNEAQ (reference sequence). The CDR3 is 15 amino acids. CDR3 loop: CASTRTGGSGNTIYF. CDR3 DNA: TGTGCCAGCACCAGGACAGGTGGCTCTGGAAACACCATATATTTT.

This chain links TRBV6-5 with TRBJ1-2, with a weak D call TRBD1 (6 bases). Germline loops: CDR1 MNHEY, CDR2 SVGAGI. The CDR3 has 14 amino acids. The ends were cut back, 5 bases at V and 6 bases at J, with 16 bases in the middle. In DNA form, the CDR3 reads TGTGCCAGCAGTACGCCCGGGACAAGGAATGGCTACACCTTC. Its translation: CASSTPGTRNGYTF.

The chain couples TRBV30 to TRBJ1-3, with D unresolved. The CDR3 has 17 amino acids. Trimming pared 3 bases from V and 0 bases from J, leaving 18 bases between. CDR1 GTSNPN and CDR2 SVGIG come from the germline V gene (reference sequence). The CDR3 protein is CAWRASVGVRSGNTIYF. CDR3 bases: TGTGCCTGGAGGGCCTCGGTCGGGGTCCGCTCTGGAAACACCATATATTTT.

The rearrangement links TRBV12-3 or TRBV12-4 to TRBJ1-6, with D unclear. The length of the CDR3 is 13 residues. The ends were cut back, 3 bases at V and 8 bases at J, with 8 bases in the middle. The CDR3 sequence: CASSLESYSPLHF. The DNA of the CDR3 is TGTGCCAGCAGTTTGGAGAGCTATTCACCCCTCCACTTT.

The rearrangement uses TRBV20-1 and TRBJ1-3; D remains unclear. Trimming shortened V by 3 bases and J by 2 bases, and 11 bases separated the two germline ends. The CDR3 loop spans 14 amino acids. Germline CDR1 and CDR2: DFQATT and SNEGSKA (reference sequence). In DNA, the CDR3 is TGCAGTGCTAGTCCAGTCGGGGCTGGAAACACCATATATTTT. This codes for CSASPVGAGNTIYF.

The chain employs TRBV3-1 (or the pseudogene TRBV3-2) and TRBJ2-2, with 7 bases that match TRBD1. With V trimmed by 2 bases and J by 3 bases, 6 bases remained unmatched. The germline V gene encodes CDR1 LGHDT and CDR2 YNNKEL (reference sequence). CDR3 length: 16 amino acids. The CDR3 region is CASSQRTGSDTGELFF. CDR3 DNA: TGTGCCAGCAGCCAAAGGACAGGTTCAGACACCGGGGAGCTGTTTTTT.

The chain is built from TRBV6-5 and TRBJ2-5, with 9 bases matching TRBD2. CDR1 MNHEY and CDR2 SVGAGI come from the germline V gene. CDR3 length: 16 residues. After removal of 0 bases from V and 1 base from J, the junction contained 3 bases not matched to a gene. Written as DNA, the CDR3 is TGTGCCAGCAGTTACTCTCCAGCGGGGGGCCAAGAGACCCAGTACTTC. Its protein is CASSYSPAGGQETQYF.

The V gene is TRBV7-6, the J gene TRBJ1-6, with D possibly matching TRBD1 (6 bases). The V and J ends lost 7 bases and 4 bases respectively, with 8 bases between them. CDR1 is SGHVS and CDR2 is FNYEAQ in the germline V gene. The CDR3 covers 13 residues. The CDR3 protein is CASTQGYNSPLHF. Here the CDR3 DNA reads TGTGCCAGCACGCAGGGGTATAATTCACCCCTCCACTTT.

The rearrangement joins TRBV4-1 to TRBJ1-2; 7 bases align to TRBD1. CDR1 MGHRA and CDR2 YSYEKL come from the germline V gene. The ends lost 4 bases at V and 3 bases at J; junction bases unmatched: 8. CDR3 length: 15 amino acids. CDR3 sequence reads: CASSPTDRMDYGYTF. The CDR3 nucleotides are TGCGCCAGCAGCCCGACGGACAGGATGGACTATGGCTACACCTTC.

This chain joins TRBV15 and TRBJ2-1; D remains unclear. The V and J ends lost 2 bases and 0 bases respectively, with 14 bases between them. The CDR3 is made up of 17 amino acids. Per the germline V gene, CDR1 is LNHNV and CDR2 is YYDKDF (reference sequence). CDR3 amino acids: CATSRPVNSGSYNEQFF. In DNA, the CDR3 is TGTGCCACCAGCAGACCCGTCAACTCAGGCTCCTACAATGAGCAGTTCTTC.

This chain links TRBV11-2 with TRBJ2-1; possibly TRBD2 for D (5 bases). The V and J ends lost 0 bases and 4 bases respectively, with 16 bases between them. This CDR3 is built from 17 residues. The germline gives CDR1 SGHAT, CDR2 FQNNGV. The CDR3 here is CASSLDFRGPVYNEQFF. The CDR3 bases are TGTGCCAGCAGCTTAGATTTTCGGGGTCCCGTATACAATGAGCAGTTCTTC.

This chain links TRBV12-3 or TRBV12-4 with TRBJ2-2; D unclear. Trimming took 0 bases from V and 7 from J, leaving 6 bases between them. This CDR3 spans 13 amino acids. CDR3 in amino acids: CASSLASSGELFF. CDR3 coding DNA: TGTGCCAGCAGTTTAGCTAGTAGCGGGGAGCTGTTTTTT.